The clone carrying this T cell receptor (beta chain) was recorded many times. Antigen specificity is unknown. The sample originates from a study of neurological immune-mediated disorders. Study conclusions and caveats: None of the CDR3 amino acid sequences found in expanded clones was shared across subjects. This suggests that the TCR-beta repertoires were private in all groups.

V shed 1 base and J shed 8 bases, with 12 bases lying between them. CDR3 size: 13 residues. Per the germline V gene, CDR1 is SQVTM and CDR2 is ANQGSEA. Template-switch 5'RACE cDNA synthesis added a 10-nucleotide unique molecular identifier. Every sequencing run generated over 160 million TCR-beta sequences from 15-18 subjects. TCRdb re-derived calls from the 5' RACE reads in MiXCR, one entry per CDR3 protein. This table holds 60,000 to 85,000 distinct CDR3 sequences, roughly 5% found once. V is TRBV29-1 and J is TRBJ2-1, with D possibly TRBD1 on 6 matching bases. The source is a man between 18 and 35 years old with multiple sclerosis. The source material was PBMCs. The CDR3 loop is CSVEGGGRDEQFF. In DNA, the CDR3 is TGCAGCGTTGAAGGAGGGGGTCGGGATGAGCAGTTCTTC.